Sequencing of this T cell receptor beta chain was carried out in a study of tumor-infiltrating lymphocytes in oesophageal squamous cell carcinoma. By proportion, this clonotype is medium-sized. This CDR3 contains 14 residues. Germline V gene lookup returns CDR1 KGHDR and CDR2 SFDVKD. The trim removed 3 bases at V and 9 bases at J, leaving 5 bases unmatched. One entry per CDR3 protein results from TCRdb running MiXCR on the PCR reads. The table has tens of thousands of distinct CDR3 sequences, over 30% seen once. The rearrangement uses TRBV24-1 and TRBJ2-4, with 9 nucleotides matching TRBD1. The TCR was taken from a female donor with esophageal squamous cell carcinoma. Material for sequencing was esophageal tumor tissue. The CDR3 nucleotides are TGTGCCACCAGTGATCCGGGACAGGGACTCATTCAGTACTTC. Translating gives CATSDPGQGLIQYF.